This T cell receptor (beta chain) was captured by sequencing in a study of shared clonotypes between healthy human individuals. Study summary: Donors consisted of two women and a few men between 18 and 49.

Details on this clone: The antigen is undetermined. A far larger clone is off by one base, so a read error is likely.

Study-level results: Rarefaction showed that sequencing of sorted subsets was incomplete (despite large depth).

Profiling relied on immunoSEQ multiplex PCR, and the TCRdb table lists in-frame clones only, not all of them. The sample consists of approximately 740,000 clones, about 74% of them appearing once. Germline-derived CDR1 and CDR2 are SGHRS and YFSETQ. CDR3 size: 13 residues. The chain couples TRBV5-1 to TRBJ2-1; tentatively, D is TRBD1 (6 bases). The sample comprised memory CD4+ T cells sorted from blood. Subset indicated: CD45RA-negative fraction. The source is a woman in her twenties or thirties in good health. The CDR3 protein is CASNLEQGNEQFF. The CDR3 DNA is TGCGCCAGCAACTTGGAACAGGGCAATGAGCAGTTCTTC. Full variable domain (outside the CDR3, taken from reference TRBV5-1 and TRBJ2-1): KAGVTQTPRYLIKTRGQQVTLSCSPISGHRSVSWYQQTPGQGLQFLFEYFSETQRNKGNFPGRFSGRQFSNSRSEMNVSTLELGDSALYLCASNLEQGNEQFFGPGTRLTVL.